These 25 T cell receptor beta chains were sequenced from one sample in a study of cytomegalovirus exposure and HLA in healthy donors. The PCR was carried out with 60 Vbeta primers and 13 Jbeta primers. TCRdb's copy holds only in-frame clones and misses some; the assay was immunoSEQ multiplex PCR. The sample has about 190,000 clones; over 70% are singletons. Sequencing was done on a sample of PBMCs. All receptors come from a man in his forties or fifties in good health and CMV-seronegative.

V is TRBV27 and J is TRBJ2-3; D is possibly TRBD2 (6 bases). The length of the CDR3 is 16 residues. Germline V lookup: CDR1 MNHEY, CDR2 SMNVEV (reference sequence). The V end lost 4 bases, the J end lost 5 bases, and 19 bases lay between the germline ends. CDR3 sequence: CASSSLLRGRIDTQYF. The CDR3 DNA reads as TGTGCCAGCAGTTCCTTATTGCGGGGTCGAATAGATACGCAGTATTTT.

The chain couples TRBV6-5 to TRBJ1-4, with D unresolved. This CDR3 is 15 amino acids long. Germline values: CDR1 MNHEY, CDR2 SVGAGI. Deletions cut 4 bases from V and 4 bases from J, with 13 bases between. CDR3 nucleotide sequence: TGTGCCAGCAGTTCGACACATACCGTTAATGAAAAACTGTTTTTT. Translating gives CASSSTHTVNEKLFF.

This clone has only one observation. Mismatch with germline at one junction end may stem from a read error. The chain has TRBV7-9 and TRBJ2-7; D is possibly TRBD2 (5 bases). The CDR3 consists of 12 residues. Germline assignment: CDR1 SEHNR and CDR2 FQNEAQ (reference sequence). In DNA, the CDR3 is TGTTCCAGCAGCTCCGGGACCTACGAGCAGTACTTC. Its translation is CSSSSGTYEQYF.

The V call is TRBV27, the J call TRBJ2-3; TRBD1 might be the D (5 bases). CDR1 is MNHEY, CDR2 SMNVEV, per germline (reference sequence). The CDR3 extends over 15 amino acids. Trimming stripped 2 bases from V and 0 bases from J, with 9 bases between. The CDR3 is CASSLRTSSTDTQYF. CDR3 DNA: TGTGCCAGCAGTTTAAGGACATCTAGCACAGATACGCAGTATTTT.

Remarks on this clone: An end of the junction does not agree with germline; a read error may underlie this. The chain carries TRBV7-7 and TRBJ2-2; the match to TRBD1 covers 8 bases. The CDR3 loop spans 17 amino acids. CDR1 and CDR2 (germline): SSHAT, FNYEAQ (reference sequence). CDR3 amino acids: CASSRQLTGAATGELFF. The DNA of the CDR3 is TGTGCTAGCAGTCGCCAATTGACAGGGGCGGCCACCGGGGAGCTGTTTTTT.

The chain links TRBV7-2 to TRBJ1-1, with a tentative D call TRBD1 (6 bases). There are 15 residues in the CDR3. Deletions cut 5 bases from V and 0 bases from J, with 13 bases between. Germline V gene data show CDR1 as SGHTA and CDR2 as FQGNSA. The CDR3 protein is CASSTAGTLNTEAFF. CDR3 sequence (DNA): TGTGCCAGCAGCACCGCCGGGACACTGAACACTGAAGCTTTCTTT. Full variable domain (missing parts from reference TRBV7-2 and TRBJ1-1): GAGVSQSPSNKVTEKGKDVELRCDPISGHTALYWYRQSLGQGLEFLIYFQGNSAPDKSGLPSDRFSAERTGGSVSTLTIQRTQQEDSAVYLCASSTAGTLNTEAFFGQGTRLTVV.

This rearrangement joins TRBV7-9 to TRBJ2-5; 10 bases fit TRBD1. Trimming at V came to 4 bases and at J to 4 bases, leaving 3 bases not matched to a gene. Per germline, CDR1 SEHNR and CDR2 FQNEAQ (reference sequence). There are 14 residues in the CDR3. The CDR3 nucleotides read TGTGCCAGCAGCTCCGGACAGGGGGGAGAGACCCAGTACTTC. It specifies CASSSGQGGETQYF. Supplemented by reference TRBV7-9 and TRBJ2-5, the full variable domain reads DTGVSQNPRHKITKRGQNVTFRCDPISEHNRLYWYRQTLGQGPEFLTYFQNEAQLEKSRLLSDRFSAERPKGSFSTLEIQRTEQGDSAMYLCASSSGQGGETQYFGPGTRLLVL.

The rearrangement uses TRBV18 and TRBJ2-3; a possible D gene is TRBD2 (5 bases). V lost 4 bases and J lost 0, with 11 bases in between. The CDR3 runs to 15 residues. Per germline, CDR1 KGHSH and CDR2 LQKENI. The chain's CDR3 is CASSLFTGSTDTQYF. DNA of the CDR3: TGTGCCAGCTCACTTTTCACGGGGAGCACAGATACGCAGTATTTT.

The chain carries TRBV4-1 and TRBJ2-2; 10 bases map to TRBD2. V lost 0 bases, J lost 4 bases, and 11 bases stayed unmatched. CDR1 is MGHRA and CDR2 is YSYEKL in the germline V gene. CDR3 length: 19 amino acids. The CDR3 reads CASSQDRGLAGDTTGELFF. The DNA for the CDR3 is TGCGCCAGCAGCCAAGATCGGGGGCTAGCGGGGGATACCACCGGGGAGCTGTTTTTT.

The chain links TRBV10-3 to TRBJ1-1, with D maybe TRBD1 (5 bases). The V gene lost 4 bases and the J gene lost 0 bases, with 12 bases spanning the gap. The CDR3 has 15 amino acids. Looked up from germline, CDR1 is ENHRY and CDR2 is SYGVKD. In nucleotides, the CDR3 is TGTGCCATCAGTGCTTCAGGGCATTTGAACACTGAAGCTTTCTTT. As protein: CAISASGHLNTEAFF.

As regards this clone: Germline is not matched at one junction end, which may reflect a read error. CDR3 amino acids: CSSSFRDYEQYF. CDR3 DNA sequence: TGTTCCAGCAGTTTCCGAGACTACGAGCAGTACTTC. The chain joins TRBV7-9 to TRBJ2-7; D is unclear. Germline values: CDR1 SEHNR, CDR2 FQNEAQ (reference sequence). This CDR3 comprises 12 residues.

The gene calls are TRBV14 and TRBJ2-1, with D maybe TRBD1 (7 bases). The CDR3 has 15 amino acids. Germline V gene sequence: CDR1 SGHDN, CDR2 FVKESK. Trimming removed 0 bases at V and 8 bases at J, with 14 bases between. The CDR3: CASSQEWQGGDEQFF. The CDR3 nucleotides read TGTGCCAGCAGCCAAGAATGGCAGGGGGGCGATGAGCAGTTCTTC.

This CDR3 is CASSGGTGFTDTQYF. CDR3 DNA sequence: TGTGCCAGCAGTGGTGGGACAGGGTTCACAGATACGCAGTATTTT. The chain is built from TRBV2 and TRBJ2-3, with 9 nucleotides matching TRBD1. The V and J ends lost 4 bases and 2 bases, in that order; junction bases with no gene match: 4. This CDR3 comprises 15 residues. Germline CDR1 SNHLY, CDR2 FYNNEI.

V usage is TRBV5-1 and J usage is TRBJ1-2, with D unresolved. The CDR3 has 15 residues. CDR1 and CDR2 from the germline V gene are SGHRS and YFSETQ. V dropped 0 bases and J dropped 6 bases, with 15 bases sitting between them. This chain's CDR3 is CASSLATGRVDGYTF. The DNA for the CDR3 is TGCGCCAGCAGCTTGGCGACCGGGAGGGTGGATGGCTACACCTTC. Complete variable domain (other parts from reference TRBV5-1 and TRBJ1-2): KAGVTQTPRYLIKTRGQQVTLSCSPISGHRSVSWYQQTPGQGLQFLFEYFSETQRNKGNFPGRFSGRQFSNSRSEMNVSTLELGDSALYLCASSLATGRVDGYTFGSGTRLTVV.

The chain joins TRBV18 to TRBJ2-7, with D possibly matching TRBD2 (5 bases). There are 16 residues in the CDR3. Germline CDR1 and CDR2: KGHSH and LQKENI. V was cut by 4 bases and J by 6 bases, with 22 bases left in between. CDR3 DNA: TGTGCCAGCTCACTCTTAGTTAGCGAACCGCCTACCGAGCAGTACTTC. Amino acids: CASSLLVSEPPTEQYF.

The rearrangement links TRBV9 to TRBJ2-3, with unresolved D. Germline CDR1 and CDR2: SGDLS and YYNGEE. This CDR3 region has 15 residues. Between the trimmed V and J ends, which lost 1 base and 2 bases, there was a span of 11 bases. The CDR3 sequence is CASSVTPGPTDTQYF. The CDR3 DNA reads as TGTGCCAGCAGCGTAACTCCAGGTCCCACAGATACGCAGTATTTT.

The V gene is TRBV11-1, the J gene TRBJ1-2; weak D call: TRBD1 (6 bases). The V and J ends lost 3 bases and 8 bases respectively, with 13 bases between them. Germline-derived CDR1 and CDR2 are SGHAT and FQDESV (reference sequence). This CDR3 contains 13 residues. CDR3 protein: CASSFAGARGYTF. The CDR3 coding sequence is TGTGCCAGCAGCTTTGCAGGGGCAAGAGGCTACACCTTC.

The chain combines TRBV7-9 with TRBJ1-3, with unresolved D. The CDR3 sequence is 16 residues long. Trimming removed 5 bases at V and 3 bases at J, with 17 bases between. CDR1 and CDR2 (germline): SEHNR, FQNEAQ (reference sequence). In DNA, the CDR3 is TGTGCCAGCAGCCCCGCCGGAGGGAGGCTTGGAAACACCATATATTTT. This gives the protein CASSPAGGRLGNTIYF.

Only one count was recorded for this clone. The V gene is TRBV9, the J gene TRBJ2-2, with 7 bases lining up with TRBD2. Germline lookup yields CDR1 SGDLS and CDR2 YYNGEE. Unmatched junction bases numbered 11, after V lost 4 bases and J lost 5 bases. This CDR3 region has 16 residues. CDR3 coding DNA: TGTGCCAGCAGCCCCGGGTCAGCGGGGAGGACCGGGGAGCTGTTTTTT. As protein: CASSPGSAGRTGELFF.

The chain recombines TRBV7-9 with TRBJ1-5; 8 bases match TRBD1. The CDR3 is 17 amino acids. With 4 bases clipped from V and 2 bases from J, the junction kept 10 bases outside the gene matches. The germline CDR1 and CDR2 sequences are SEHNR and FQNEAQ (reference sequence). The CDR3 protein is CASSSGQGRVGNQPQHF. DNA for the CDR3: TGTGCCAGCAGCTCAGGACAGGGACGGGTGGGCAATCAGCCCCAGCATTTT. The full variable domain, completed using reference TRBV7-9 and TRBJ1-5, is DTGVSQNPRHKITKRGQNVTFRCDPISEHNRLYWYRQTLGQGPEFLTYFQNEAQLEKSRLLSDRFSAERPKGSFSTLEIQRTEQGDSAMYLCASSSGQGRVGNQPQHFGDGTRLSIL.

V gene TRBV5-6 combines with J gene TRBJ1-2; 8 nucleotides match TRBD1. V was clipped by 0 bases and J by 4 bases; unmatched bases: 2. The germline CDR1 and CDR2 sequences are SGHDT and YYEEEE. The CDR3 totals 14 residues. The DNA of the CDR3 is TGTGCCAGCAGCTTGGGGACAGGGCCCTATGGCTACACCTTC. This gives the protein CASSLGTGPYGYTF.

The rearrangement links TRBV29-1 to TRBJ1-2, with TRBD1 matching 7 bases. Unmatched junction bases numbered 14, after V lost 3 bases and J lost 4 bases. Germline-derived CDR1 and CDR2 are SQVTM and ANQGSEA. The CDR3 has 16 amino acids. As DNA, the CDR3 is TGCAGCGTTGACCGGTACCTAGAGGACAGGCGCTATGGCTACACCTTC. It translates to CSVDRYLEDRRYGYTF. The variable domain in full, with the rest retrieved from reference TRBV29-1 and TRBJ1-2, is SAVISQKPSRDICQRGTSLTIQCQVDSQVTMMFWYRQQPGQSLTLIATANQGSEATYESGFVIDKFPISRPNLTFSTLTVSNMSPEDSSIYLCSVDRYLEDRRYGYTFGSGTRLTVV.

The chain employs TRBV7-9 and TRBJ2-7, with 7 bases identical to TRBD1. The V segment lost 4 bases and the J segment 2 bases; nucleotides outside the gene matches: 5. Looked up from germline, CDR1 is SEHNR and CDR2 is FQNEAQ (reference sequence). The CDR3 extends over 14 amino acids. CDR3 region: CASSSRDRTYEQYF. The DNA of the CDR3 is TGTGCCAGCAGCTCCCGGGACAGAACCTACGAGCAGTACTTC. The full variable domain, with the rest looked up from reference TRBV7-9 and TRBJ2-7, is DTGVSQNPRHKITKRGQNVTFRCDPISEHNRLYWYRQTLGQGPEFLTYFQNEAQLEKSRLLSDRFSAERPKGSFSTLEIQRTEQGDSAMYLCASSSRDRTYEQYFGPGTRLTVT.

The chain uses TRBV7-9 and TRBJ2-3; possibly TRBD2 for D (5 bases). The germline gives CDR1 SEHNR, CDR2 FQNEAQ (reference sequence). The CDR3 covers 15 residues. V dropped 4 bases and J dropped 5 bases, with 16 bases sitting between them. CDR3: CASSSYGDPGDTQYF. The CDR3 bases are TGTGCCAGCAGCTCTTACGGGGATCCGGGAGATACGCAGTATTTT. The variable domain in full, completed from reference TRBV7-9 and TRBJ2-3, reads DTGVSQNPRHKITKRGQNVTFRCDPISEHNRLYWYRQTLGQGPEFLTYFQNEAQLEKSRLLSDRFSAERPKGSFSTLEIQRTEQGDSAMYLCASSSYGDPGDTQYFGPGTRLTVL.

The V call is TRBV29-1, the J call TRBJ2-2; D perhaps matches TRBD1 (5 bases). The germline gives CDR1 SQVTM, CDR2 ANQGSEA. The CDR3 sequence is 13 residues long. V shed 3 bases and J shed 4 bases, with 9 bases lying between them. In DNA, the CDR3 is TGCAGCGTTGATCCAGGGCGCACCGGGGAGCTGTTTTTT. Translating gives CSVDPGRTGELFF.